This entry lists 5 T cell receptor beta chains sequenced from one sample in a study of cytomegalovirus exposure and HLA in healthy donors. Only in-frame clones appear in the TCRdb table, and some are missing; sequencing was by immunoSEQ multiplex PCR. This sample has some 80,000 clones, with roughly 95% found just once. Input material: PBMCs. The receptor source for this set is a man younger than 35 in good health and CMV-seropositive.

The rearrangement uses TRBV28 and TRBJ2-7, with D perhaps matching TRBD1 (5 bases). The CDR3 spans 14 residues. Germline lookup yields CDR1 MDHEN and CDR2 SYDVKM. Deletions cut 6 bases from V and 4 bases from J, with 16 bases between. The chain's CDR3 is CASSPVAGLYEQYF. The CDR3 DNA is TGTGCCAGCAGCCCCGTAGCAGGGCTATACGAGCAGTACTTC.

This chain connects TRBV5-6 to TRBJ2-1; a possible D gene is TRBD2 (5 bases). In germline, CDR1 is SGHDT, CDR2 YYEEEE. The CDR3 is 13 amino acids. V lost 4 bases and J 10 bases, leaving 15 bases between the germline ends. The CDR3 spells CASSPDSATEQFF. CDR3 sequence (DNA): TGTGCCAGCAGCCCGGACTCTGCGACCGAGCAGTTCTTC.

The chain combines TRBV10-3 with TRBJ1-1; the D is unclear. CDR3 length equals 11 residues. Germline CDR1 is ENHRY and CDR2 is SYGVKD. V gave up 10 bases and J gave up 0 bases, with 6 bases separating them. The DNA for the CDR3 is TGTGCCACCACAGTGAACACTGAAGCTTTCTTT. Protein: CATTVNTEAFF.

The gene calls are TRBV5-1 and TRBJ2-3; 9 bases align to TRBD2. Germline CDR1 reads SGHRS; CDR2 reads YFSETQ. There are 18 residues in the CDR3. With 2 bases clipped from V and 1 base from J, the junction kept 11 bases outside the gene matches. The CDR3: CASSFVVLAGRGTDTQYF. The CDR3 coding sequence is TGCGCCAGCAGCTTTGTTGTTCTAGCGGGACGAGGCACAGATACGCAGTATTTT. Supplemented by reference TRBV5-1 and TRBJ2-3, the full variable domain reads KAGVTQTPRYLIKTRGQQVTLSCSPISGHRSVSWYQQTPGQGLQFLFEYFSETQRNKGNFPGRFSGRQFSNSRSEMNVSTLELGDSALYLCASSFVVLAGRGTDTQYFGPGTRLTVL.

The J gene is TRBJ2-1, the V gene TRBV4-1; 7 bases map to TRBD1. V shed 10 bases, J shed 1 base, and the junction held 10 bases outside the gene matches. The CDR3 runs 15 residues. The germline V gene has CDR1 MGHRA and CDR2 YSYEKL. The CDR3, as DNA: TGCGCCACCATACGGACAGGCCCTTCCTACAATGAGCAGTTCTTC. Protein product: CATIRTGPSYNEQFF.